Detailed here is one T cell receptor beta chain. With random hexamers, reverse transcription was performed on roughly 0.45 to 1 ug of RNA. The method of amplification for TCR beta CDR3 was immunoSEQ multiplex PCR, covering 54 Vbeta and 13 Jbeta. Via MiXCR, TCRdb re-called the immunoSEQ multiplex PCR reads, giving one row per CDR3 protein. This table has fewer than 350,000 distinct CDR3 sequences, 85% appearing once. It was negative isolation that provided the CD8+ and CD4+ T cells, whereas TEMRA cells were enriched by FACS. The data belong to a study of CD8 T cells in Susac syndrome. CDR3 length: 13 amino acids. The germline V gene has CDR1 SGHAT and CDR2 FQNNGV. Trimming stripped 3 bases from V and 3 bases from J, with 9 bases between.

The sequence derives from a human donor with multiple sclerosis. The chain combines TRBV11-2 with TRBJ2-7, with no clear D. Sequencing was carried out using CD8+ T cells from PBMCs. The CDR3 region has the DNA TGTGCCAGCAGCTTCCGCTGGTACTACGAGCAGTACTTC. This encodes CASSFRWYYEQYF.